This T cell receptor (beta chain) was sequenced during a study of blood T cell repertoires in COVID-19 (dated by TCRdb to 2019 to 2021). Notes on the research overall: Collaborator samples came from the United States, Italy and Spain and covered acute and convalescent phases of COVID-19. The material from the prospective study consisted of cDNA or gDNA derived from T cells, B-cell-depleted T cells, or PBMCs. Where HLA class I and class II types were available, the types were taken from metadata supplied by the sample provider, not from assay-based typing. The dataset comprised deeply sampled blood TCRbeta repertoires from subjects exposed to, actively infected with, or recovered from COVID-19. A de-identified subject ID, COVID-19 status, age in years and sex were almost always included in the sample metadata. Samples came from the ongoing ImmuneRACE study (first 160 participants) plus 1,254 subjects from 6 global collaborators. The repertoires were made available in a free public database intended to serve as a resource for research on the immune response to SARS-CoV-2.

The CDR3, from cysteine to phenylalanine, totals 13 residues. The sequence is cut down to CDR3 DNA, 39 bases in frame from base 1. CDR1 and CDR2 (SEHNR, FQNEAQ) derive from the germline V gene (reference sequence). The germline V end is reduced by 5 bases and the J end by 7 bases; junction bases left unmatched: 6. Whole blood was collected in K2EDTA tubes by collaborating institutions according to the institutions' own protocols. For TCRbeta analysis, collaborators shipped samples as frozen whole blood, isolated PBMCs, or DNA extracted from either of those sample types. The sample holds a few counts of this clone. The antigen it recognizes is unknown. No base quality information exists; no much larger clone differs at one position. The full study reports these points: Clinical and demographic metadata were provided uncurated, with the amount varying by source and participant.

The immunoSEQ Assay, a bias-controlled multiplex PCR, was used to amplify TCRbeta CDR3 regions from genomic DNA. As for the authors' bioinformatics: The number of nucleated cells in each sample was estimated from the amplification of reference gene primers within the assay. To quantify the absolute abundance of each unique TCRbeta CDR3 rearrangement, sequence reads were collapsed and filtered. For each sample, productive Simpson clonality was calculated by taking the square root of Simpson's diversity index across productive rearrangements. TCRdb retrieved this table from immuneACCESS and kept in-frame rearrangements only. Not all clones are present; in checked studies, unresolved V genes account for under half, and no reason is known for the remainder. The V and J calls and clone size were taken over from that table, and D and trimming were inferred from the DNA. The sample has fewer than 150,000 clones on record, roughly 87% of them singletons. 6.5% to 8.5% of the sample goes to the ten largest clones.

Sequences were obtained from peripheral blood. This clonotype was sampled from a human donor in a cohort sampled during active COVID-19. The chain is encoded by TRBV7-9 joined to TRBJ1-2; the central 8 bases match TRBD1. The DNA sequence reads TGTGCCAGCAGCACAGGACAGGGTATTGGCTACACCTTC. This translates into CASSTGQGIGYTF.